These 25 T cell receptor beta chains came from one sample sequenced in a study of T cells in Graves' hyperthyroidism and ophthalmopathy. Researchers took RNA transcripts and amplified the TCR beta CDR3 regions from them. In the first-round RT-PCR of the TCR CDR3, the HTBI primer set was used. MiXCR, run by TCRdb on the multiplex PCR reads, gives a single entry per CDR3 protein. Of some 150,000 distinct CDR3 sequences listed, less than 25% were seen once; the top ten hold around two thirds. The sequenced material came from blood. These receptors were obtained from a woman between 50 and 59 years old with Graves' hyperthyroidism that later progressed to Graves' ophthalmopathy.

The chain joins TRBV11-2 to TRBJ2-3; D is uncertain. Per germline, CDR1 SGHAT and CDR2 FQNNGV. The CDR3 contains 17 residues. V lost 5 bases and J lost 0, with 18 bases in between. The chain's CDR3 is CASSPLMRKFSTDTQYF. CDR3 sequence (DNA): TGTGCCAGCAGCCCCCTTATGCGGAAGTTTAGCACAGATACGCAGTATTTT.

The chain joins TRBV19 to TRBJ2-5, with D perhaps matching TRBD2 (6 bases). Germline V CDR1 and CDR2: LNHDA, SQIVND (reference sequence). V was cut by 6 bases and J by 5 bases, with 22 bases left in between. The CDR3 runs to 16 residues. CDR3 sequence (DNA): TGTGCCAGTAGCGAACGGTCTTTCGGGAGTTCGGAGACCCAGTACTTC. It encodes CASSERSFGSSETQYF.

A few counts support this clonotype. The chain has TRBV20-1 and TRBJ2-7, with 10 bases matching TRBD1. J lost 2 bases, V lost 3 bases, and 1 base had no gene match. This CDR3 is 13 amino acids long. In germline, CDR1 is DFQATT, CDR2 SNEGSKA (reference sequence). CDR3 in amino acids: CSARDRGAYEQYF. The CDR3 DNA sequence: TGCAGTGCTAGGGACAGGGGGGCCTACGAGCAGTACTTC.

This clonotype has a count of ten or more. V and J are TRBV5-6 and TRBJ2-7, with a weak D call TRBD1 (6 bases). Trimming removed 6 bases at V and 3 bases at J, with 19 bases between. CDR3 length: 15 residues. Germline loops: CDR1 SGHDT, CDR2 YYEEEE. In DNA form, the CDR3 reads TGTGCCAGCACCAGTGACAGGACGGGTATCTACGAGCAGTACTTC. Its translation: CASTSDRTGIYEQYF.

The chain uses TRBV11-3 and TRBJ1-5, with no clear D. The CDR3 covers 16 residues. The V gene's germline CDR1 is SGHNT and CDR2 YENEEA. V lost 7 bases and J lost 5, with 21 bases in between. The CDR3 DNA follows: TGTGCCAGCAACTACCCTGGTATGGAGGGAGATCAGCCCCAGCATTTT. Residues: CASNYPGMEGDQPQHF. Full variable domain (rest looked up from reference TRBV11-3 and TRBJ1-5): EAGVVQSPRYKIIEKKQPVAFWCNPISGHNTLYWYLQNLGQGPELLIRYENEEAVDDSQLPKDRFSAERLKGVDSTLKIQPAELGDSAVYLCASNYPGMEGDQPQHFGDGTRLSIL.

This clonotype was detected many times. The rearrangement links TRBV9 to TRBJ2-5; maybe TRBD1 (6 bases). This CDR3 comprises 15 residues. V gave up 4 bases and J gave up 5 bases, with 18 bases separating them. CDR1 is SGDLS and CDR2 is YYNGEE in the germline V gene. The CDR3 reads CASSSRPQGSETQYF. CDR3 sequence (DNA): TGTGCCAGCAGCTCCCGGCCCCAGGGGTCGGAGACCCAGTACTTC. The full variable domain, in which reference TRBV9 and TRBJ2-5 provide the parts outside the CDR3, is DSGVTQTPKHLITATGQRVTLRCSPRSGDLSVYWYQQSLDQGLQFLIQYYNGEERAKGNILERFSAQQFPDLHSELNLSSLELGDSALYFCASSSRPQGSETQYFGPGTRLLVL.

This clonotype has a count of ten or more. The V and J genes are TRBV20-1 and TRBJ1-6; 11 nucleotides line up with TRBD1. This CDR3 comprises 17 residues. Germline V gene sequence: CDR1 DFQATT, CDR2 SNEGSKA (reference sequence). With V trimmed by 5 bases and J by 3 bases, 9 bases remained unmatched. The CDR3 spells CSAQGDRGTIYNSPLHF. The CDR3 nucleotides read TGCAGTGCTCAGGGGGACAGGGGGACCATCTATAATTCACCCCTCCACTTT.

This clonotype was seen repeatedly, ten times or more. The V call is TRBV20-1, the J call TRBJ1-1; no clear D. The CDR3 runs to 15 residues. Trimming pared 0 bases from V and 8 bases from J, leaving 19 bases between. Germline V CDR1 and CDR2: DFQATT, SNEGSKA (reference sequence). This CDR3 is CSARDYRRRSDEAFF. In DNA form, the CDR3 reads TGCAGTGCTAGAGATTACCGACGAAGATCGGACGAAGCTTTCTTT.

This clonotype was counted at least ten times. The CDR3 DNA follows: TGTGCCAGCAGCGGTATACTAGCGGGAGGGCCCGACGAGCAGTACTTC. Translated, it gives CASSGILAGGPDEQYF. The chain employs TRBV5-5 and TRBJ2-7; 13 bases are a match to TRBD2. From germline, CDR1 is SGHKS and CDR2 YYEKEE (reference sequence). The CDR3 runs to 16 residues. The V gene end was trimmed by 4 bases and the J gene end by 5 bases; junction bases not matched to a gene: 9.

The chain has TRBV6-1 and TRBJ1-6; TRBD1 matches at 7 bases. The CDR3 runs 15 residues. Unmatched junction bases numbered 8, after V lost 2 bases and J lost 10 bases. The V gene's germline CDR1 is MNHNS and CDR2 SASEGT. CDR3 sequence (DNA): TGTGCCAGCAGTGAAAGGACAGGTGTAACATCACCCCTCCACTTT. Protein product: CASSERTGVTSPLHF.

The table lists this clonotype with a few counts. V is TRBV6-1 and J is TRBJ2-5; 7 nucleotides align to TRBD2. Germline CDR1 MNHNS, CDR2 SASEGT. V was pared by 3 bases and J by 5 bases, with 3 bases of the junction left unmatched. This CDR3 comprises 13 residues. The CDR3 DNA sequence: TGTGCCAGCAGTGAGAGGGGAGGGGAGACCCAGTACTTC. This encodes CASSERGGETQYF.

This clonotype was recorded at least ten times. Written as DNA, the CDR3 is TGTGCCAGTAGTATGGAGAGGGACTTCCGCGACAGGGCCAATGAAGCTTTCTTT. It is translated as CASSMERDFRDRANEAFF. The chain links TRBV19 to TRBJ1-1; 7 bases align to TRBD1. This CDR3 spans 18 amino acids. From germline, CDR1 is LNHDA and CDR2 SQIVND (reference sequence). Trimming took 3 bases from V and 7 from J; bases not matched to a gene: 20.

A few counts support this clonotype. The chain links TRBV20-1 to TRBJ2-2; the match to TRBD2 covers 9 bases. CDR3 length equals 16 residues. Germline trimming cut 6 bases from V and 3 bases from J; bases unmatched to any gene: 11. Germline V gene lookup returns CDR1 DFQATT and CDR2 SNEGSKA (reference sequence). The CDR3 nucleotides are TGCAGTGCCCATCACGCGGCGGGAGGGGACACCGGGGAGCTGTTTTTT. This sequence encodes CSAHHAAGGDTGELFF.

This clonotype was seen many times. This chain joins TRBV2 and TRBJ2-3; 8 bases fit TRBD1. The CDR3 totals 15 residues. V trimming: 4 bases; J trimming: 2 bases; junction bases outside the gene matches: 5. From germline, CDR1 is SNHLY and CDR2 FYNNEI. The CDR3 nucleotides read TGTGCCAGCAGTGTCGACAGGGGATACACAGATACGCAGTATTTT. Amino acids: CASSVDRGYTDTQYF.

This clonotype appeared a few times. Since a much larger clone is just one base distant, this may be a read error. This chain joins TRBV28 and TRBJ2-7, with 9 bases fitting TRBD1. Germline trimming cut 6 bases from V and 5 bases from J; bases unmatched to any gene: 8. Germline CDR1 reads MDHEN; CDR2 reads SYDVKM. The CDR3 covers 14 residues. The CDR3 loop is CASRGQGNFHEQYF. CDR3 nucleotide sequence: TGTGCCAGCAGAGGACAGGGGAATTTCCACGAGCAGTACTTC.

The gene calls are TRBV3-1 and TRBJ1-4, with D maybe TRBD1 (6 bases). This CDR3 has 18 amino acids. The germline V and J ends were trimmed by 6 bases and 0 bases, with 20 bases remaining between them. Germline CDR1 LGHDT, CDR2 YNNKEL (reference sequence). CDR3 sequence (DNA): TGTGCCAGCAGACCAGGTCGGGGGCGCGATACAACTAATGAAAAACTGTTTTTT. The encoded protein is CASRPGRGRDTTNEKLFF.

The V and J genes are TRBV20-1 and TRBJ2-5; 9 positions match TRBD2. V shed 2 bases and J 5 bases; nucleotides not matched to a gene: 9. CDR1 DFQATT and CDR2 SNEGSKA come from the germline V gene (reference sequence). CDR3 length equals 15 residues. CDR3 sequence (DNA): TGCAGTGCTAGAACGGGGACTAGCCGGCGGGAGACCCAGTACTTC. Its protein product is CSARTGTSRRETQYF.

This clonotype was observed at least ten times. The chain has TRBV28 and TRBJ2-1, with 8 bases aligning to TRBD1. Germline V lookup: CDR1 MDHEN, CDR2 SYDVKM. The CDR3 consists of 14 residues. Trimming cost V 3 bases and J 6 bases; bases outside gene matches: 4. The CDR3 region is CASSFRTGFNEQFF. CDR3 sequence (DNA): TGTGCCAGCAGTTTCCGGACAGGGTTCAATGAGCAGTTCTTC. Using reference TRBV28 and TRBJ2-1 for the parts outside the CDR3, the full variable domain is DVKVTQSSRYLVKRTGEKVFLECVQDMDHENMFWYRQDPGLGLRLIYFSYDVKMKEKGDIPEGYSVSREKKERFSLILESASTNQTSMYLCASSFRTGFNEQFFGPGTRLTVL.

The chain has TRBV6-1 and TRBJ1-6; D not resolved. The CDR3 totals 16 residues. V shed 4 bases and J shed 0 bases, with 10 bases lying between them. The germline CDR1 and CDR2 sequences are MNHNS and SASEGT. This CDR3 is CASSGTMSSYNSPLHF. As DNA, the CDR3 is TGTGCCAGCAGTGGAACTATGAGCTCCTATAATTCACCCCTCCACTTT.

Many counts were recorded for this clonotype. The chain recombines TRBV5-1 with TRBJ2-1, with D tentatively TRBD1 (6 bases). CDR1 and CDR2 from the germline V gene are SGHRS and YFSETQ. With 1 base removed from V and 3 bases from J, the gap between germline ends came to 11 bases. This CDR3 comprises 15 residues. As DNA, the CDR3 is TGCGCCAGCAGCTTGTTACAGGGCCTCTACAATGAGCAGTTCTTC. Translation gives CASSLLQGLYNEQFF.

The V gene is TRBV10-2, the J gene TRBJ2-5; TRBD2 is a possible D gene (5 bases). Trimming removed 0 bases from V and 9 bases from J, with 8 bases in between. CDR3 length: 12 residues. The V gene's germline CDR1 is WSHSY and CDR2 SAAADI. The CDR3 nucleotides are TGCGCCAGCAGTGAGTCTCACGGGGCCCAGTACTTC. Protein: CASSESHGAQYF.

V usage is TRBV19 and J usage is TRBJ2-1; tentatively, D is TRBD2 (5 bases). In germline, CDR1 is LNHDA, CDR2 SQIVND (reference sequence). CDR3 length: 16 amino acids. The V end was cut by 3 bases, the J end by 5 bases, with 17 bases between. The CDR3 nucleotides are TGTGCCAGTAGTATGGCCCTAGCACAGAGGGACAATGAGCAGTTCTTC. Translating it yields CASSMALAQRDNEQFF.

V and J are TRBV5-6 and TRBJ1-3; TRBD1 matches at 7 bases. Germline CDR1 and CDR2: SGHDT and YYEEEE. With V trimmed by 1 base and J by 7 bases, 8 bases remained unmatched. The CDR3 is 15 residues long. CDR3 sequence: CASSLNLAGGNTIYF. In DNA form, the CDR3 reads TGTGCCAGCAGCTTGAATCTCGCAGGGGGGAACACCATATATTTT.

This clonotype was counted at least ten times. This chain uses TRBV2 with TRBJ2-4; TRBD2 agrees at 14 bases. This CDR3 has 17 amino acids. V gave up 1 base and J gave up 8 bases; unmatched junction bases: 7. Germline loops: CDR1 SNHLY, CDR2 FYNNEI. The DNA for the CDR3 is TGTGCCAGCAGTGAAGGGGGGACTAGCGGGAGTAGGTACATTCAGTACTTC. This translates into CASSEGGTSGSRYIQYF.

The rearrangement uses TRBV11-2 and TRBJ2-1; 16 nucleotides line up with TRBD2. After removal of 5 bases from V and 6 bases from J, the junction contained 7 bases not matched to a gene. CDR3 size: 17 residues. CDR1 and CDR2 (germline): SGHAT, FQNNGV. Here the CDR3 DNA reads TGTGCCAGCAGCCCGGGGGGACTAGCGGGAGGGGTCAATGAGCAGTTCTTC. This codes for CASSPGGLAGGVNEQFF.